The clone carrying this TCR beta chain has a handful of counts. Its antigen remains unknown. A library of TCRbeta sequences, prepared with unique molecular identifiers, was generated. TCRdb reprocessed the PCR reads via MiXCR and lists one record per CDR3 protein. The top ten clones hold approximately 15% of a sample with 450,000 to 550,000 distinct CDR3 sequences, 11% of them seen once. The data originate from a study of T-cell reconstitution after alpha-beta-depleted transplantation in children. Study outcomes and limitations: After transplant, high TCRbeta diversity at day 60 in some patients arose from surviving recipient T cells and thymic progenitors.

J was trimmed by 9 bases and V by 6 bases; bases with no gene match: 7. Germline CDR1 is DFQATT and CDR2 is SNEGSKA (reference sequence). The CDR3 sequence is 14 residues long. The sample in question was PBMCs, mostly from graft donor cells, obtained 180 days after TCRalphabeta/CD19-depleted stem cell transplant. The chain is built from TRBV20-1 and TRBJ2-1; 14 positions match TRBD2. The receptor's source is a female patient aged 2-10 years who had a stem cell transplant for aplastic anemia, so the T cells may come from the graft donor. The CDR3 DNA reads as TGCAGTGCGAAGACTAGCGGGAGGGCCGCTGAGCAGTTCTTC. Translating gives CSAKTSGRAAEQFF.